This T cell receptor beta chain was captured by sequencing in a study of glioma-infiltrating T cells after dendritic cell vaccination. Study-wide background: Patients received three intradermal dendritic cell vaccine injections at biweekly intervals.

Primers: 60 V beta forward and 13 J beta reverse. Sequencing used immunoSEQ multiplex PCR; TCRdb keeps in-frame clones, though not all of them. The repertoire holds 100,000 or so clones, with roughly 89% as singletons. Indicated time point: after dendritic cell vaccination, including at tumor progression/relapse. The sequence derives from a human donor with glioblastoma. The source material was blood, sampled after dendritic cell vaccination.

CDR3 amino acids: CASSPGTRSETQYF. The CDR3 bases are TGTGCCAGCAGTCCCGGGACTAGATCAGAGACCCAGTACTTC. The chain couples TRBV2 to TRBJ2-5, with TRBD2 matching 8 bases. The V segment lost 5 bases and the J segment 4 bases; nucleotides outside the gene matches: 6. The CDR3 spans 14 residues. Per the germline V gene, CDR1 is SNHLY and CDR2 is FYNNEI.